The 19 T cell receptor beta chains given below trace back to one sample, sequenced in a study of low-dose radiotherapy and immunotherapy resistance in tumors. Noted time point: before trial treatment. Covering alpha and beta chains, TRAV- and TRBV-specific primers were used for the first-strand cDNA. A constant-region primer paired with the V-primer adapter amplified TCRs over approximately 18 PCR cycles. One entry per CDR3 protein, called by TCRdb with MiXCR from the reads. This sample has under 70,000 distinct CDR3 sequences, with under 30% found just once. The sequencing used PBMCs, collected before treatment. The receptors come from a male donor with prostate cancer.

The chain recombines TRBV7-2 with TRBJ2-7; D gene unclear. CDR1 is SGHTA, CDR2 FQGNSA, per germline. V lost 1 base, J lost 3 bases, and 13 bases lay in between. This CDR3 contains 15 residues. CDR3 DNA sequence: TGTGCCAGCAGCTTAGAGGGCGCGCTCTACTACGAGCAGTACTTC. Translation: CASSLEGALYYEQYF.

The table lists this clonotype with many counts. The V call is TRBV5-1, the J call TRBJ2-1; D tentatively fits TRBD1 or TRBD2 (5 bases each). Trimming left V 2 bases short and J 7 bases short, with 16 bases between. There are 15 residues in the CDR3. Germline loops: CDR1 SGHRS, CDR2 YFSETQ. CDR3 sequence reads: CASSFRDPTPNEQFF. CDR3 in DNA: TGCGCCAGCAGCTTCCGGGACCCCACCCCGAATGAGCAGTTCTTC.

This clonotype came up many times. V usage is TRBV12-3 or TRBV12-4 and J usage is TRBJ2-5; D not resolved. V shed 5 bases and J shed 3 bases, with 7 bases lying between them. The CDR3 spans 12 residues. In DNA, the CDR3 is TGTGCCAGCAGTGTATCCAAAGAGACCCAGTACTTC. This encodes CASSVSKETQYF.

The chain has TRBV20-1 and TRBJ2-1; the D is unclear. The germline CDR1 and CDR2 sequences are DFQATT and SNEGSKA (reference sequence). This CDR3 has 16 residues. The V end was cut by 0 bases, the J end by 2 bases, with 14 bases between. CDR3 protein: CSARDGTGLPYNEQFF. The CDR3 nucleotides are TGCAGTGCTAGAGATGGTACGGGTTTACCCTACAATGAGCAGTTCTTC.

The chain combines TRBV9 with TRBJ2-2, with D tentatively TRBD1 (6 bases). The germline V gene encodes CDR1 SGDLS and CDR2 YYNGEE. V gave up 3 bases and J gave up 2 bases, with 14 bases separating them. The CDR3 is 16 amino acids. CDR3 sequence (DNA): TGTGCCAGCAGCGCCAGATGGGGGCCCAACACCGGGGAGCTGTTTTTT. Its protein is CASSARWGPNTGELFF. The whole variable domain, filled in from reference TRBV9 and TRBJ2-2, reads DSGVTQTPKHLITATGQRVTLRCSPRSGDLSVYWYQQSLDQGLQFLIQYYNGEERAKGNILERFSAQQFPDLHSELNLSSLELGDSALYFCASSARWGPNTGELFFGEGSRLTVL.

The sample holds a few counts of this clonotype. The junction departs from the called germline gene at one end, perhaps through a read error. The rearrangement joins TRBV6-5 to TRBJ2-3; TRBD2 matches 16 bases. CDR1 and CDR2 from the germline V gene are MNHEY and SVGAGI. This CDR3 spans 22 amino acids. CDR3 region: CASSPYLGGLAGGREGTDTQDF. CDR3 in DNA: TGTGCCAGCAGTCCCTATCTAGGGGGACTAGCGGGGGGGCGAGAAGGGACAGATACGCAGGATTTT.

The chain combines TRBV9 with TRBJ2-1, with D perhaps matching TRBD2 (7 bases). The CDR3 spans 18 residues. The germline V gene encodes CDR1 SGDLS and CDR2 YYNGEE. V dropped 4 bases and J dropped 11 bases, with 31 bases sitting between them. The CDR3 region is CASSTQGLVGGPGNKQFF. The DNA for the CDR3 is TGTGCCAGCAGCACGCAGGGGCTAGTGGGAGGGCCAGGGAATAAGCAGTTCTTC.

This clonotype was counted at least ten times. The chain is built from TRBV2 and TRBJ2-2, with D perhaps TRBD2 (5 bases). Trimming removed 3 bases at V and 3 bases at J, with 11 bases between. Germline CDR1 is SNHLY and CDR2 is FYNNEI. The CDR3 covers 15 residues. CDR3 bases: TGTGCCAGCAGTGAGTTCCCACTAGACACCGGGGAGCTGTTTTTT. It codes for CASSEFPLDTGELFF.

This clonotype was observed many times. This chain joins TRBV6-6 and TRBJ2-7; tentatively, D is TRBD1 (6 bases). The CDR3 covers 14 residues. Trimming removed 6 bases from V and 1 base from J, with 13 bases in between. Germline V gene lookup returns CDR1 MNHNY and CDR2 SVGAGI (reference sequence). The CDR3 nucleotides read TGTGCCAGCAGCGCGGACAGCCGATCCTACGAGCAGTACTTC. Amino acids: CASSADSRSYEQYF.

This clonotype was counted at least ten times. This chain joins TRBV6-2 or TRBV6-3 and TRBJ2-5; no clear D. Germline values: CDR1 MNHEY, CDR2 SVGEGT. V was clipped by 0 bases and J by 2 bases, with 10 bases between them. The CDR3 loop spans 15 amino acids. The CDR3 DNA sequence: TGTGCCAGCAGTTACTCGATTCCCATACAAGAGACCCAGTACTTC. Encoded protein: CASSYSIPIQETQYF.

This clonotype occurred many times. V gene TRBV6-5 combines with J gene TRBJ2-2; D is ambiguous. Germline CDR1 is MNHEY and CDR2 is SVGAGI. V lost 2 bases, J lost 5 bases, and 9 bases lay in between. This CDR3 region has 14 residues. CDR3 amino acids: CASSYMVRTGELFF. The DNA for the CDR3 is TGTGCCAGCAGTTACATGGTTCGGACCGGGGAGCTGTTTTTT.

At least ten counts were recorded for this clonotype. The chain uses TRBV23-1 and TRBJ2-7; 9 bases are shared with TRBD1. TRBV23-1 is annotated as an ORF whose role is uncertain. V was pared by 6 bases and J by 7 bases, with 10 bases of the junction left unmatched. This CDR3 has 14 residues. CDR3: CASRPPGQGYEQYF. As DNA, the CDR3 is TGCGCCAGCAGACCCCCGGGACAGGGTTATGAGCAGTACTTC.

This clonotype showed up many times. The J gene is TRBJ2-3, the V gene TRBV3-1; D is undetermined. V lost 1 base, J lost 7 bases, and 6 bases lay in between. This CDR3 is built from 12 residues. From germline, CDR1 is LGHDT and CDR2 YNNKEL (reference sequence). CDR3 sequence: CASSQGDYTQYF. In nucleotides, the CDR3 is TGTGCCAGCAGCCAAGGTGATTATACGCAGTATTTT.

The V call is TRBV28, the J call TRBJ1-6; D call uncertain. V was trimmed by 2 bases and J by 0 bases, leaving 5 bases between them. This CDR3 has 15 residues. CDR1 and CDR2 from the germline V gene are MDHEN and SYDVKM. CDR3 sequence (DNA): TGTGCCAGCAGTTTACAGAGCTCCTATAATTCACCCCTCCACTTT. This encodes CASSLQSSYNSPLHF.

On this clonotype itself: A far larger clone is just one base off, so this is likely a read error. The V gene is TRBV12-3 or TRBV12-4, the J gene TRBJ1-1; D possibly corresponds to TRBD1 (6 bases). The CDR3 consists of 13 residues. Deletions cut 6 bases from V and 1 base from J, with 9 bases between. CDR3 amino acids: CASSRTANTEAFF. The DNA for the CDR3 is TGTGCCAGCAGCCGGACAGCGAACACTGAAGCTTTCTTT.

The gene calls are TRBV20-1 and TRBJ2-3; D tentatively fits TRBD1 or TRBD2 (5 bases each). Per germline, CDR1 DFQATT and CDR2 SNEGSKA (reference sequence). The CDR3 contains 15 residues. V shed 6 bases and J shed 0 bases, with 16 bases lying between them. This CDR3 is CSAVSGTTSTDTQYF. The CDR3 DNA is TGCAGTGCAGTATCCGGGACCACCAGCACAGATACGCAGTATTTT.

This clonotype was picked up many times. The chain carries TRBV20-1 and TRBJ2-1; a weak D match, TRBD2 (5 bases). This CDR3 region has 11 residues. V lost 6 bases, J lost 6 bases, and 9 bases lay in between. Germline CDR1 is DFQATT and CDR2 is SNEGSKA (reference sequence). The DNA of the CDR3 is TGCAGTGCGACCACTAGCAATGAGCAGTTCTTC. Its protein is CSATTSNEQFF.

The sample holds many counts of this clonotype. CDR3 sequence: CSARDSGGGGEQYF. The CDR3 coding sequence is TGCAGTGCTAGAGATTCAGGGGGGGGCGGCGAGCAGTACTTC. This chain links TRBV20-1 with TRBJ2-7; possibly TRBD1 or TRBD2 for D (7 bases each). The germline V and J ends were trimmed by 0 bases and 6 bases, with 15 bases remaining between them. The CDR3 length is 14 residues. Germline loops: CDR1 DFQATT, CDR2 SNEGSKA (reference sequence).

This clonotype was seen ten or more times. The J gene is TRBJ2-5, the V gene TRBV27; 8 bases match TRBD1. V lost 2 bases to trimming and J lost 9 bases; unmatched junction nucleotides: 5. Germline loops: CDR1 MNHEY, CDR2 SMNVEV (reference sequence). The CDR3 has 13 residues. The CDR3 nucleotides are TGTGCCAGCAGTTTAGGGGACAGGTCTCCCCAGTACTTC. Its translation: CASSLGDRSPQYF.